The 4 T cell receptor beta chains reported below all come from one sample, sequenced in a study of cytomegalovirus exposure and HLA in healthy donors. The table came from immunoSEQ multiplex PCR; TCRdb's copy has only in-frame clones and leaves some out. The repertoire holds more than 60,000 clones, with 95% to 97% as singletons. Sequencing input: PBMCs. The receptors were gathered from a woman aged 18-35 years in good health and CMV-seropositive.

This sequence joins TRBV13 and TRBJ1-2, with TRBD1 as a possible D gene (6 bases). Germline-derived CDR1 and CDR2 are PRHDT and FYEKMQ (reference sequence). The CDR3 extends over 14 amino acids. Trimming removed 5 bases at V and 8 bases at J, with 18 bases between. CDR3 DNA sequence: TGTGCCAGCAGCGCCAGACGGACAGCGATCGGCTACACCTTC. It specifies CASSARRTAIGYTF. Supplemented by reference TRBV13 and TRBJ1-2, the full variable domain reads AAGVIQSPRHLIKEKRETATLKCYPIPRHDTVYWYQQGPGQDPQFLISFYEKMQSDKGSIPDRFSAQQFSDYHSELNMSSLELGDSALYFCASSARRTAIGYTFGSGTRLTVV.

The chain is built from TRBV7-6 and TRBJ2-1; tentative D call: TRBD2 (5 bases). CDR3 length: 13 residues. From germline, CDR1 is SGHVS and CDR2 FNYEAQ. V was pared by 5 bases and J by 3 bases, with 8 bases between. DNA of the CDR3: TGTGCCAGCAGCCCTACTAGCTACAATGAGCAGTTCTTC. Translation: CASSPTSYNEQFF.

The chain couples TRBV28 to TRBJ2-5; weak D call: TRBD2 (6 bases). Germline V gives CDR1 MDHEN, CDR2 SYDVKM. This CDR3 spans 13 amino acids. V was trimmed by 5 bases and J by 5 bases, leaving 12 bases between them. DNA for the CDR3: TGTGCCAGCAGTGGGGGGTTAGGGGAGACCCAGTACTTC. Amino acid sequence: CASSGGLGETQYF.

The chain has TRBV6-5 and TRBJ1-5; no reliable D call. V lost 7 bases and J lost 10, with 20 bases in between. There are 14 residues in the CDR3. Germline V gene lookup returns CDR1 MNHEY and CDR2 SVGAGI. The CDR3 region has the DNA TGTGCCAGCAACCCCGGGTTCTCAATCAGCCCCCAGCATTTT. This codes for CASNPGFSISPQHF.